These T cell receptor beta chains were read from a single sample in a study of PD-L1 blockade in urothelial cancer. Clones were read by immunoSEQ multiplex PCR, and TCRdb kept only the in-frame ones, dropping some. The table shows some 60,000 clones, with 86% occurring only once. Sequenced here: PBMCs, sampled around atezolizumab (anti-PD-L1) treatment. These receptors originate from a man aged 50 to 60 with urothelial cancer. Each CDR3 is given with its conserved first and last residue. A D gene is named only where the DNA matches it firmly. Clone size is given for some rows only: seen once, a few or many times, or a class if the clone is expanded.

>TRBJ2-6|-|-|TRBV27
TGTGCCAGCAGTTTCACTGGGGCCAACGTCCTGACTTTC
CASSFTGANVLTF
>TRBJ2-7|-|TRBD2|TRBV5-1
TGCGCCAGCAGCTTGGGACTAGCGCACGAACCCCGGCCGGGCACTAGCGAGCAGTACTTC
CASSLGLAHEPRPGTSEQYF
>TRBJ1-2|-|-|TRBV7-9
TGTGCCAGCAGCTTAGGCCAGGTCTATGGCTACACCTTC
CASSLGQVYGYTF
>TRBJ2-1|-|TRBD2|TRBV10-3
TGTGCCATCAGTGGGACTAGCGGGAGTCAGGAGCAGTTCTTC
CAISGTSGSQEQFF
>TRBJ1-2|-|-|TRBV11-2
TGTGCCAGCAGCAGAAACAGGGAAGGCTACACCTTC
CASSRNREGYTF
>TRBJ1-2|-|TRBD1|TRBV30
TGTGCTTGGAGTGTGTTAGGGGGCGACTATGGCTACACCTTC
CAWSVLGGDYGYTF
>TRBJ2-1|-|-|TRBV4-1
TGCGCCAGCAGCCAAGATTTCTCGCGGGGGCTGCCCTCCTACAATGAGCAGTTCTTC
CASSQDFSRGLPSYNEQFF
>TRBJ1-2|-|-|TRBV30
TGTGCCTGGGGGGCCCGCAGGGGTATGGACTATGGCTACACCTTC
CAWGARRGMDYGYTF
>TRBJ1-6|-|-|TRBV28
TGTGCCAGCAGTTTCGAGGGAATCGCACCCCTCCACTTT
CASSFEGIAPLHF
>TRBJ1-1|-|TRBD1|TRBV19
TGTGCCAGTAGTAGAGCCAGGGGGACTGAAGCTTTCTTT
CASSRARGTEAFF
>TRBJ2-1|-|TRBD2|TRBV7-2
TGTGCCAGCAGACGAGACGGACTAGCGGGTAGTTACAATGAGCAGTTCTTC
CASRRDGLAGSYNEQFF
>TRBJ2-1|few|TRBD2|TRBV27
TGTGCCAGCAGGTCCCTAGCGGGAGCTCCCTACAATGAGCAGTTCTTC
CASRSLAGAPYNEQFF
>TRBJ2-1|-|TRBD2|TRBV9
TGTGCCAGCAGCGTATACAGCGGGACCTCCTACAATGAGCAGTTCTTC
CASSVYSGTSYNEQFF
>TRBJ1-4|-|TRBD1|TRBV2
TGTGCCAGCAGTGAACAGGGGGCCTATGAAAAACTGTTTTTT
CASSEQGAYEKLFF
>TRBJ1-1|large|-|TRBV9
TGTGCCAGCAGCGACCCAGGGGCCGGGACTGAAGCTTTCTTT
CASSDPGAGTEAFF
>TRBJ2-6|-|TRBD1|TRBV30
TGTGCTGTCGGGACAGGGAAAAGCTCTGGGGCCAACGTCCTGACTTTC
CAVGTGKSSGANVLTF
>TRBJ2-7|-|TRBD1|TRBV10-3
TGTGCCATCAGCCTCCGGGGACAGGGGGAAAACGAGCAGTACTTC
CAISLRGQGENEQYF
>TRBJ2-5|-|TRBD2|TRBV5-1
TGCGCCAGCAGCTTGTTCTTGCGGGAGTCTTCAGAGACCCAGTACTTC
CASSLFLRESSETQYF
>TRBJ1-2|-|-|TRBV5-1
TGCGCCAGCAGAATGACAGAGTATGGCTACACCTTC
CASRMTEYGYTF
>TRBJ2-1|-|-|TRBV11-2
TGTGCCAGCAGCTTAGGAGCCCAGCGGGAGCAGTTCTTC
CASSLGAQREQFF
>TRBJ2-1|-|-|TRBV6-5
TGTGCCAGCACCGGACACCTCAATGAGCAGTTCTTC
CASTGHLNEQFF
>TRBJ1-3|-|-|TRBV5-1
TGCGCCAGCAGCTTGCAGCAGGGCCTCTCTGGAAACACCATATATTTT
CASSLQQGLSGNTIYF
>TRBJ2-7|-|-|TRBV15
TGTGCCACCAGCCAGAATCAGGGGAGCTCCTACGAGCAGTACTTC
CATSQNQGSSYEQYF
>TRBJ2-7|once|TRBD2|TRBV6-6
TGTGCCAGCAGTCCGAGGACTAGCGGCTACGAGCAGTACTTC
CASSPRTSGYEQYF
>TRBJ2-2|-|TRBD1|TRBV2
TGTGCCAGCAGGACGGACAGGGGTATCACCGGGGAGCTGTTTTTT
CASRTDRGITGELFF
>TRBJ2-5|-|TRBD2|TRBV5-1
TGCGCCAGCAGCTTGGCTCTGGGCGGGAGGGCCGTGGAGACCCAGTACTTC
CASSLALGGRAVETQYF
>TRBJ2-5|-|TRBD1|TRBV5-8
TGTGCCAGCACTCTGGGACAGGGGTTTCGAGAGACCCAGTACTTC
CASTLGQGFRETQYF
>TRBJ1-2|-|-|TRBV4-1
TGCGCCAGCAGCCAAACCGGGATTCCCTATGGCTACACCTTC
CASSQTGIPYGYTF
>TRBJ2-5|-|TRBD2|TRBV2
TGTGCCAGCAGTGGCGGGGGGGGGTATTGGGGGACTGATGAGACCCAGTACTTC
CASSGGGGYWGTDETQYF
>TRBJ2-2|-|-|TRBV19
TGTGCCAGTAGTATCCTAGCGAACACCGGGGAGCTGTTTTTT
CASSILANTGELFF
>TRBJ1-2|-|TRBD1|TRBV11-2
TGTGCCAGCAGCTCCGGGACAGGGGTAGGCTACACCTTC
CASSSGTGVGYTF
>TRBJ2-7|once|TRBD1|TRBV28
TGTGCCAGCAGGGGGCGACAGGGGAGGTCCTACGAGCAGTACTTC
CASRGRQGRSYEQYF
>TRBJ2-6|-|-|TRBV18
TGTGCCAGCTCACCAGGGGCGGCTGGGGCCAACGTCCTGACTTTC
CASSPGAAGANVLTF
>TRBJ2-1|-|TRBD2|TRBV28
TGTGCCAGCCGCCTTGGCGGGAGGTCGGGCAATGAGCAGTTCTTC
CASRLGGRSGNEQFF
>TRBJ1-5|-|-|TRBV7-8
TGTGCCAGCAGCTTAGCCTCAGTCGGACACCAGCATTTT
CASSLASVGHQHF
>TRBJ2-1|-|TRBD1|TRBV7-2
TGTGCCAGCAACAGACAGGGGGATGAGCAGTTCTTC
CASNRQGDEQFF
>TRBJ2-1|once|TRBD1|TRBV4-1
TGCGCCAGCAGCCACCCGGGACAGGGAGTCCGCAATGAGCAGTTCTTC
CASSHPGQGVRNEQFF
>TRBJ2-7|-|TRBD2|TRBV30
TGTGCCTGGAGTGCAGCGGGAGATGTGCAGTACTTC
CAWSAAGDVQYF
>TRBJ2-2|-|TRBD2|TRBV10-3
TGTGCCATCAGTGCCGCGGCGGGAGGACCGAACACCGGGGAGCTGTTTTTT
CAISAAAGGPNTGELFF
>TRBJ1-1|-|-|TRBV2
TGTGCCAGCAGTGAAGCCCGAAGGACAGCGAACACTGAAGCTTTCTTT
CASSEARRTANTEAFF
>TRBJ2-1|-|TRBD2|TRBV7-6
TGTGCCAGCAGCTTGAACCAGGGGCGGGAGGCTGGTAATGAGCAGTTCTTC
CASSLNQGREAGNEQFF
>TRBJ1-1|-|-|TRBV28
TGTGCCAGCAGTGGTGACAGCTACACTGAAGCTTTCTTT
CASSGDSYTEAFF
>TRBJ2-1|once|-|TRBV7-8
TGTGCCAGCAGCCTAGGACTACCACCGAACAATGAGCAGTTCTTC
CASSLGLPPNNEQFF
>TRBJ1-5|-|-|TRBV6-5
TGTGCCAGCAGTCTTGACAGGTATCAGCCCCAGCATTTT
CASSLDRYQPQHF
>TRBJ2-7|-|-|TRBV5-1
TGCGCCAGCAGCTTGGGACAGGGGAGGGTCTACGAGCAGTACTTC
CASSLGQGRVYEQYF
>TRBJ1-5|-|-|TRBV19
TGTGCCAGTAGTATATTTTCCAGTAGGCAGGGCGGCAATCAGCCCCAGCATTTT
CASSIFSSRQGGNQPQHF
>TRBJ2-7|-|-|TRBV11-3
TGTGCCAGCAGCCCAGGCAGGGGCGCAGGGTACGAGCAGTACTTC
CASSPGRGAGYEQYF
>TRBJ1-2|-|-|TRBV7-8
TGTGCCAGCAGCTCCCGGAATATGGCAGGGTCCTATGGCTACACCTTC
CASSSRNMAGSYGYTF
>TRBJ2-2|-|-|TRBV5-1
TGCGCCAGCAGCTCAACCGGGACAACCACCGGGGAGCTGTTTTTT
CASSSTGTTTGELFF
>TRBJ1-2|-|-|TRBV4-1
TGCGCCAGCAGCCAAGAGGGGCAGGGAAGGAACGGCTACACCTTC
CASSQEGQGRNGYTF
>TRBJ1-1|-|TRBD1|TRBV7-9
TGTGCCAGCAGCTTGGGACAGGGGACAAACACTGAAGCTTTCTTT
CASSLGQGTNTEAFF
>TRBJ2-7|once|-|TRBV7-9
TGTGCCAGCAGCCTGAGCTCCTACGAGCAGTACTTC
CASSLSSYEQYF
>TRBJ2-5|-|TRBD1|TRBV29-1
TGCAGCGTTGCCGGGACAGGGGAGGTCGAGACCCAGTACTTC
CSVAGTGEVETQYF
>TRBJ2-3|-|-|TRBV6-1
TGTGCCAGCAGTGAAGCGCTTGGTGGCGGAGCAGATACGCAGTATTTT
CASSEALGGGADTQYF
>TRBJ2-4|-|TRBD2|TRBV5-4
TGTGCCAGCAGCGCCGGGACTAGCGGGAGTCTTGACATTCAGTACTTC
CASSAGTSGSLDIQYF